This T cell receptor (beta chain) was found in a study of T cell repertoires in cytomegalovirus infection. This clonotype was recorded many times. One entry per CDR3 protein results from TCRdb running MiXCR on the reads. The sample lists 200,000 or so distinct CDR3 sequences; roughly 19% were seen once. This CDR3 has 13 amino acids. CDR1 LNHDA and CDR2 SQIVND come from the germline V gene (reference sequence). V lost 10 bases and J 0 bases, leaving 13 bases between the germline ends. The sequenced material came from PBMCs. This TCR came from a human donor in good health (CMV status not recorded). Some clones in this sample may be carry-over from other donors' samples. This chain connects TRBV19 to TRBJ2-7; maybe TRBD1 (6 bases). CDR3 bases: TGTGCCACCCAACCGACAGGCTCCTACGAGCAGTACTTC. Translation gives CATQPTGSYEQYF. The whole variable domain, remainder taken from reference TRBV19 and TRBJ2-7, is DGGITQSPKYLFRKEGQNVTLSCEQNLNHDAMYWYRQDPGQGLRLIYYSQIVNDFQKGDIAEGYSVSREKKESFPLTVTSAQKNPTAFYLCATQPTGSYEQYFGPGTRLTVT.